The sequence of this T cell receptor beta chain was determined in a study of blood T cell repertoires in COVID-19. Study-level background: Italy, Spain and the United States were the sources of the convalescent and acute COVID-19 samples. The cDNA or gDNA used as material had been derived from T cells, B-cell-depleted T cells, or PBMCs.

In the original analysis: Nucleated cell number was recorded as an estimate derived from reference gene primer amplification. Sequenced by immunoSEQ multiplex PCR; TCRdb stores in-frame clones only, minus some. V, J and clone size reflect that table, while D and trimming were determined from the DNA. Here the sample spans over 100,000 clones, 80% to 90% being singletons. The CDR3 has 15 amino acids. V shed 0 bases and J 5 bases; nucleotides not matched to a gene: 3. Per the germline V gene, CDR1 is MNHEY and CDR2 is SMNVEV (reference sequence). Sequenced sample: peripheral blood. The sequence derives from a man in his forties with acute or convalescent COVID-19. The rearrangement joins TRBV27 to TRBJ1-4; 7 bases align to TRBD1. CDR3 region: CASSLSHRGNEKLFF. The CDR3 nucleotides read TGTGCCAGCAGTTTATCGCACAGGGGAAATGAAAAACTGTTTTTT.